This T cell receptor beta chain stems from a study of blood T cells in healthy people across ages. Sample-barcoded 5' priming and a J-beta primer mix drove a second PCR of about 6 to 12 cycles. Each CDR3 protein gets one entry after TCRdb re-called the 5' RACE reads with MiXCR. The sample yields around 800,000 distinct CDR3 sequences, more than 25% seen once. Germline lookup yields CDR1 MNHEY and CDR2 SMNVEV (reference sequence). V dropped 1 base and J dropped 0 bases, with 12 bases sitting between them. The CDR3 sequence is 17 residues long. The donors, healthy Caucasians from Russia, were aged roughly 6 to 90. Per sample, extraction of total RNA gave at least 6 micrograms in every case. This sample also appeared in a second study, on T cells of mothers and their children. That source notes: Study donors consisted of three healthy Caucasian mothers and their six children.

The rearrangement uses TRBV27 and TRBJ2-2; no definite D call. The sequence came from a boy between 5 and 17 years old in good health. Sequenced material: blood. The CDR3 region is CASSLWAGRTNTGELFF. The CDR3 DNA reads as TGTGCCAGCAGTTTATGGGCCGGACGGACGAACACCGGGGAGCTGTTTTTT.